The 16 T cell receptor beta chains below were found in one sample sequenced in a study of cytomegalovirus exposure and HLA in healthy donors. 60 Vbeta and 13 Jbeta primers were used in PCR. Profiled with immunoSEQ multiplex PCR; TCRdb holds only in-frame clones, not every one. The sample yields 150,000 to 200,000 clones, under 80% seen once. The specimen sequenced was PBMCs. These receptors were collected from a man between 40 and 49 years old in good health and CMV-seronegative.

This rearrangement joins TRBV29-1 to TRBJ1-2, with 10 bases lining up with TRBD1. The V gene's germline CDR1 is SQVTM and CDR2 ANQGSEA. The ends lost 7 bases at V and 2 bases at J; junction bases unmatched: 1. The CDR3 runs to 12 residues. CDR3 nucleotide sequence: TGCAGCGCGGGACAGGGGAACTATGGCTACACCTTC. Its translation: CSAGQGNYGYTF. The full variable domain, in which reference TRBV29-1 and TRBJ1-2 provide the parts outside the CDR3, is SAVISQKPSRDICQRGTSLTIQCQVDSQVTMMFWYRQQPGQSLTLIATANQGSEATYESGFVIDKFPISRPNLTFSTLTVSNMSPEDSSIYLCSAGQGNYGYTFGSGTRLTVV.

The chain employs TRBV2 and TRBJ2-5, with TRBD1 matching 9 bases. The germline gives CDR1 SNHLY, CDR2 FYNNEI. The CDR3 covers 15 residues. The V segment lost 6 bases and the J segment 1 base; nucleotides outside the gene matches: 6. CDR3 coding DNA: TGTGCCAGCAGGAGGACAGGGGTGGCCCAAGAGACCCAGTACTTC. Amino acids: CASRRTGVAQETQYF.

This chain connects TRBV7-9 to TRBJ2-1; 7 bases are a match to TRBD1. The trim removed 4 bases at V and 0 bases at J, leaving 3 bases unmatched. Germline V gene sequence: CDR1 SEHNR, CDR2 FQNEAQ (reference sequence). There are 15 residues in the CDR3. The CDR3 DNA follows: TGTGCCAGCAGCTCGGGACAGAGCTCCTACAATGAGCAGTTCTTC. This translates into CASSSGQSSYNEQFF.

A few counts support this clone. The gene calls are TRBV5-8 and TRBJ1-1, with a tentative D call TRBD1 (5 bases). The length of the CDR3 is 15 residues. In germline, CDR1 is SGHTS, CDR2 YDEGEE. Trimming shortened V by 0 bases and J by 1 base, and 10 bases separated the two germline ends. The CDR3 coding sequence is TGTGCCAGCAGCTTGGTCGGGGGTTCGAACACTGAAGCTTTCTTT. It yields the protein CASSLVGGSNTEAFF. Complete variable domain (other parts from reference TRBV5-8 and TRBJ1-1): EAGVTQSPTHLIKTRGQQATLRCSPISGHTSVYWYQQALGLGLQFLLWYDEGEERNRGNFPPRFSGRQFPNYSSELNVNALELEDSALYLCASSLVGGSNTEAFFGQGTRLTVV.

This chain links TRBV2 with TRBJ2-5; possible D gene TRBD1, 5 bases. The DNA end is a closer match to TRBJ2-7, so the J assignment may be wrong. This CDR3 contains 12 residues. Germline assignment: CDR1 SNHLY and CDR2 FYNNEI. The CDR3, as DNA: TGTGCCAGCAGTGAACAGGGCTACGAGCAGTACTTC. The encoded protein is CASSEQGYEQYF.

V gene TRBV5-1 combines with J gene TRBJ2-3, with a weak D call TRBD2 (5 bases). This CDR3 contains 15 residues. Germline V gene lookup returns CDR1 SGHRS and CDR2 YFSETQ. Deletions cut 2 bases from V and 3 bases from J, with 13 bases between. The CDR3 spells CASSFDGLTTDTQYF. CDR3 DNA sequence: TGCGCCAGCAGCTTCGACGGACTGACTACAGATACGCAGTATTTT. The full variable domain, with the rest looked up from reference TRBV5-1 and TRBJ2-3, is KAGVTQTPRYLIKTRGQQVTLSCSPISGHRSVSWYQQTPGQGLQFLFEYFSETQRNKGNFPGRFSGRQFSNSRSEMNVSTLELGDSALYLCASSFDGLTTDTQYFGPGTRLTVL.

The rearrangement joins TRBV6-1 to TRBJ2-3; 9 nucleotides agree with TRBD1. The ends lost 4 bases at V and 1 base at J; junction bases unmatched: 3. The CDR3 extends over 15 amino acids. Looked up from germline, CDR1 is MNHNS and CDR2 is SASEGT. The CDR3 region has the DNA TGTGCCAGCAGTGCCCGGGACAGGGGCACAGATACGCAGTATTTT. Protein sequence: CASSARDRGTDTQYF.

This chain connects TRBV5-4 to TRBJ2-5, with 7 bases aligning to TRBD1. Near its end, the DNA agrees better with TRBJ2-7, so the J call may be wrong. Germline V CDR1 and CDR2: SGHNT, YYREEE (reference sequence). The CDR3 consists of 15 residues. CDR3 in DNA: TGTGCGTGCACTCGTATGACAGGGAAGGGCTACGAGCAGTACTTC. This gives the protein CACTRMTGKGYEQYF.

This clone was counted a few times. The rearrangement links TRBV4-1 to TRBJ2-3; no definite D call. Looked up from germline, CDR1 is MGHRA and CDR2 is YSYEKL. There are 13 residues in the CDR3. The V gene lost 2 bases and the J gene lost 2 bases, with 5 bases spanning the gap. CDR3 sequence (DNA): TGCGCCAGCAGCCAACTGGCCACAGATACGCAGTATTTT. Translated, it gives CASSQLATDTQYF.

This clone has only one observation. V gene TRBV5-1 combines with J gene TRBJ2-7; possible D gene TRBD2, 6 bases. Per the germline V gene, CDR1 is SGHRS and CDR2 is YFSETQ. This CDR3 is built from 14 residues. Trimming took off 4 bases at V and 2 bases at J, with 13 bases between the two ends. CDR3 loop: CASSPGDSAYEQYF. Here the CDR3 DNA reads TGCGCCAGCAGCCCGGGGGACTCCGCCTACGAGCAGTACTTC.

This chain connects TRBV19 to TRBJ2-3; no reliable D call. The CDR3 runs 14 residues. Germline V gene lookup returns CDR1 LNHDA and CDR2 SQIVND (reference sequence). With 5 bases removed from V and 0 bases from J, the gap between germline ends came to 9 bases. In nucleotides, the CDR3 is TGTGCCAGTAGTCCAGGTCCTAGCACAGATACGCAGTATTTT. It encodes CASSPGPSTDTQYF.

Of note for this clone: Other DNA sequences within the sample encode an identical CDR3. The chain joins TRBV19 to TRBJ1-1; TRBD1 is a possible D gene (6 bases). Trimming removed 5 bases at V and 3 bases at J, with 10 bases between. CDR3 length equals 13 residues. Per the germline V gene, CDR1 is LNHDA and CDR2 is SQIVND (reference sequence). CDR3 bases: TGTGCCAGTAGTCCGACAGGCTACACTGAAGCTTTCTTT. Amino acid sequence: CASSPTGYTEAFF.

This chain connects TRBV6-1 to TRBJ1-4; 7 nucleotides agree with TRBD1. Germline CDR1 and CDR2: MNHNS and SASEGT. The CDR3 runs 14 residues. V lost 6 bases to trimming and J lost 7 bases; unmatched junction nucleotides: 8. The CDR3 protein is CASRTGSYGEKLFF. The CDR3, as DNA: TGTGCCAGCAGGACAGGGAGCTATGGTGAAAAACTGTTTTTT.

V gene TRBV5-4 combines with J gene TRBJ2-4, with 7 bases matching TRBD2. J gave up 1 base and V 0 bases, and 1 base lay outside the gene matches. Germline-derived CDR1 and CDR2 are SGHNT and YYREEE (reference sequence). CDR3 length equals 15 residues. CDR3 sequence reads: CASSLDGRAKNIQYF. The CDR3 nucleotides are TGTGCCAGCAGCTTGGACGGGAGGGCCAAAAACATTCAGTACTTC.

The CDR3 loop reads CASRPGGTFYGYTF. CDR3 sequence (DNA): TGTGCCAGCAGACCAGGGGGCACTTTCTATGGCTACACCTTC. The chain uses TRBV6-6 and TRBJ1-2; the match to TRBD1 covers 8 bases. CDR3 length: 14 amino acids. The junction had 7 bases not matched to a gene; V was cut back by 6 bases and J by 4 bases. Germline CDR1 reads MNHNY; CDR2 reads SVGAGI (reference sequence).

The chain recombines TRBV30 with TRBJ2-1; TRBD2 aligns across 7 bases. The length of the CDR3 is 14 residues. Germline V gene sequence: CDR1 GTSNPN, CDR2 SVGIG (reference sequence). J was trimmed by 9 bases and V by 2 bases; bases with no gene match: 10. CDR3 protein: CAWSPGRGTVEQFF. The CDR3 nucleotides read TGTGCCTGGAGTCCAGGGAGGGGCACCGTTGAGCAGTTCTTC.